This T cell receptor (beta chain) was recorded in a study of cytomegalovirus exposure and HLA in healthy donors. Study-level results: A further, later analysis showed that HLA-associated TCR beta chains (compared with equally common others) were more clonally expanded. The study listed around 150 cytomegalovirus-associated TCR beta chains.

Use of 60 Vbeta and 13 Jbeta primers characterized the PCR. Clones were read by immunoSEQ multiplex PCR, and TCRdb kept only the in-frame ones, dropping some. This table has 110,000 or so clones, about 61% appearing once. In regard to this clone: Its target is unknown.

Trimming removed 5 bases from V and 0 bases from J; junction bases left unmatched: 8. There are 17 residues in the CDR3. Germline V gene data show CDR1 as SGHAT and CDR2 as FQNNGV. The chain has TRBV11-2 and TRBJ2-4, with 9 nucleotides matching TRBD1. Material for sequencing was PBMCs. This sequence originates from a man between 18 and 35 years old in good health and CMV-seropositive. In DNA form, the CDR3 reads TGTGCCAGCAGCCCCGCCGCGACAGGGGGAGCCAAAAACATTCAGTACTTC. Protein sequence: CASSPAATGGAKNIQYF.